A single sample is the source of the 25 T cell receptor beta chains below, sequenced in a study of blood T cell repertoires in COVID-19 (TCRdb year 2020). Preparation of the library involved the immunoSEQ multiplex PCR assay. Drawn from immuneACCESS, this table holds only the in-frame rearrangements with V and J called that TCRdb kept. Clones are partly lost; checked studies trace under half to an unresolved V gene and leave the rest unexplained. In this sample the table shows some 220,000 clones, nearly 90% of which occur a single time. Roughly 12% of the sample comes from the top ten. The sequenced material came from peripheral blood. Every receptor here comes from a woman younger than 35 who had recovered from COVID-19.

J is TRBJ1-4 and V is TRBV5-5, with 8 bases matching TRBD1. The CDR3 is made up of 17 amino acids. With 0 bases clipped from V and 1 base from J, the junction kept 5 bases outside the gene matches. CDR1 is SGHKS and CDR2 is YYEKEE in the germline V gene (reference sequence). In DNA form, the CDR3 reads TGTGCCAGCAGCTTGGCCGTCGGACAGGGAACTAATGAAAAACTGTTTTTT. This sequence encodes CASSLAVGQGTNEKLFF.

Here the CDR3 reads CASSSGLAPYNEQFF. The CDR3 DNA follows: TGTGCCAGCAGCTCGGGACTAGCGCCCTACAATGAGCAGTTCTTC. The chain couples TRBV11-3 to TRBJ2-1, with TRBD2 matching 10 bases. The CDR3 runs 15 residues. The J segment lost 2 bases and the V segment lost 4 bases, leaving 2 bases of the junction unmatched. Germline CDR1 and CDR2: SGHNT and YENEEA.

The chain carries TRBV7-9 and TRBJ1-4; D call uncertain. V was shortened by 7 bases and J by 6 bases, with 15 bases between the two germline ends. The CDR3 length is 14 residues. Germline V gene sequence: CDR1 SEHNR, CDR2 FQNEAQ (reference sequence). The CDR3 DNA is TGTGCCAGCATCTATGGGGTCGGGGATGAAAAACTGTTTTTT. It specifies CASIYGVGDEKLFF. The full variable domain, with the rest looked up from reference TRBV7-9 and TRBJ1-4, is DTGVSQNPRHKITKRGQNVTFRCDPISEHNRLYWYRQTLGQGPEFLTYFQNEAQLEKSRLLSDRFSAERPKGSFSTLEIQRTEQGDSAMYLCASIYGVGDEKLFFGSGTQLSVL.

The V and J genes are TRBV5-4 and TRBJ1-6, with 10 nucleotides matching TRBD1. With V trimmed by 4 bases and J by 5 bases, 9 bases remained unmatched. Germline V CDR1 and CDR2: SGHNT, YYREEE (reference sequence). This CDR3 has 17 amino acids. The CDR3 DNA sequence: TGTGCCAGCAGCGCCGGACGGGACAGGGGAAATAATTCACCCCTCCACTTT. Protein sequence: CASSAGRDRGNNSPLHF.

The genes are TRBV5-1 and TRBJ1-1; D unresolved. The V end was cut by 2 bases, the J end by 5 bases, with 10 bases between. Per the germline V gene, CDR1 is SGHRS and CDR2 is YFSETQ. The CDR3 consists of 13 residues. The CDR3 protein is CASSFFPGTEAFF. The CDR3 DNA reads TGCGCCAGCAGCTTCTTTCCGGGGACTGAAGCTTTCTTT.

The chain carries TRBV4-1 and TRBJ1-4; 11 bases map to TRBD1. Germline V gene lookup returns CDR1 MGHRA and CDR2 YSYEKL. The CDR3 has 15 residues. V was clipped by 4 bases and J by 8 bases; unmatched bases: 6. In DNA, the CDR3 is TGCGCCAGCAGCCTGCGGGACAGGGGGAAGGAAAAACTGTTTTTT. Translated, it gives CASSLRDRGKEKLFF.

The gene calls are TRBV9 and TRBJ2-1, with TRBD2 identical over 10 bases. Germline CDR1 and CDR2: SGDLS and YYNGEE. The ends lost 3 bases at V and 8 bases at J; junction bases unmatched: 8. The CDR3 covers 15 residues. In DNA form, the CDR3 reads TGTGCCAGCAGCGCTAGCGGGAGTGATGTGGATGAGCAGTTCTTC. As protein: CASSASGSDVDEQFF.

The CDR3 nucleotides are TGTGCCAGCTCCCAAGATACGCAGTATTTT. Translating gives CASSQDTQYF. The chain is built from TRBV18 and TRBJ2-3; no definite D call. V was trimmed by 6 bases and J by 5 bases, leaving 3 bases between them. There are 10 residues in the CDR3. Germline assignment: CDR1 KGHSH and CDR2 LQKENI.

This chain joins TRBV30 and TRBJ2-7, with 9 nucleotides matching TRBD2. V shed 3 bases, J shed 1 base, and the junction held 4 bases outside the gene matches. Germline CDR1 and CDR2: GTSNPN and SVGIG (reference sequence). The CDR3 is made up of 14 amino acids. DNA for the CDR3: TGTGCCTGGAGCGGGACTAGCCGATCCTACGAGCAGTACTTC. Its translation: CAWSGTSRSYEQYF.

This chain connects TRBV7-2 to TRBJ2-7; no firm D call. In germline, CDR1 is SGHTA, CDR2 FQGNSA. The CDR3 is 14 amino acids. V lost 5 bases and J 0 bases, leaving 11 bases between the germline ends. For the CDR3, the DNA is TGTGCCAGCAGCCCAGAGGTGAGCTCCTACGAGCAGTACTTC. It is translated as CASSPEVSSYEQYF.

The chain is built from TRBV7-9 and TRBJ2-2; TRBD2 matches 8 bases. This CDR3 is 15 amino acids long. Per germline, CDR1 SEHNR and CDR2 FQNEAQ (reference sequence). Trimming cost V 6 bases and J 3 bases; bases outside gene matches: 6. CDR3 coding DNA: TGTGCCAGCAGTATAACTAGCGGCTACACCGGGGAGCTGTTTTTT. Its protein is CASSITSGYTGELFF.

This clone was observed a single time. The CDR3 sequence: CASSQSGQPNTEAFF. CDR3 DNA: TGTGCCAGCTCACAATCGGGACAGCCGAACACTGAAGCTTTCTTT. The rearrangement joins TRBV18 to TRBJ1-1, with TRBD1 matching 7 bases. The CDR3 sequence is 15 residues long. J lost 1 base, V lost 4 bases, and 6 bases had no gene match. Germline CDR1 is KGHSH and CDR2 is LQKENI.

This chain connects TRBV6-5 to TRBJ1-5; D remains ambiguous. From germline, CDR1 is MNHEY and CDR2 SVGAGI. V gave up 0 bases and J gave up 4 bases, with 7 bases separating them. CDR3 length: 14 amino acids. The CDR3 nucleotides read TGTGCCAGCAGTTACTCGAGGTTGAATCAGCCCCAGCATTTT. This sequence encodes CASSYSRLNQPQHF.

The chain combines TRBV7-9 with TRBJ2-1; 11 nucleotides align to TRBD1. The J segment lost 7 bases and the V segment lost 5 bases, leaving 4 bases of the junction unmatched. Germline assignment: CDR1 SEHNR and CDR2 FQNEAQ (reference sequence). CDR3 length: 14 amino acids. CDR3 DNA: TGTGCCAGCAGCCCGGGACAGGGGGGGAATGAGCAGTTCTTC. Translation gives CASSPGQGGNEQFF.

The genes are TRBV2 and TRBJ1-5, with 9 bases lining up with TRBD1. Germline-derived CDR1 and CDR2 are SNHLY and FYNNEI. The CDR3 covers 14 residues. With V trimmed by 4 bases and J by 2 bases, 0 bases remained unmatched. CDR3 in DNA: TGTGCCAGCAGTGGGGACAGGGGCAATCAGCCCCAGCATTTT. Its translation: CASSGDRGNQPQHF.

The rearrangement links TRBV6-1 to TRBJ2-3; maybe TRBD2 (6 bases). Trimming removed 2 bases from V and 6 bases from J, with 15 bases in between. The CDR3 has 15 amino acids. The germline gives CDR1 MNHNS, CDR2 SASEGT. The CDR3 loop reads CASSEIGGRADTQYF. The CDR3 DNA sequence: TGTGCCAGCAGTGAAATCGGGGGACGCGCGGATACGCAGTATTTT.

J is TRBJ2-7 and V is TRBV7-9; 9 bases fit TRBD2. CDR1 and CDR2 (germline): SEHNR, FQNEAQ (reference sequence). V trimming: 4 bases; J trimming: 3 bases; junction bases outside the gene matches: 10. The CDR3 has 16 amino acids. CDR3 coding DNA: TGTGCCAGCAGCTCCGATACTAGCGGGCGGATCTACGAGCAGTACTTC. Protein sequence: CASSSDTSGRIYEQYF.

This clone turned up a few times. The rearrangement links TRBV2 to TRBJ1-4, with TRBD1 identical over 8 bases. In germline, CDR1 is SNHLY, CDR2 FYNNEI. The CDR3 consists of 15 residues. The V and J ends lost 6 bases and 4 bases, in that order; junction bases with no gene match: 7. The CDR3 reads CASRMTGESNEKLFF. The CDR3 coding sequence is TGTGCCAGCAGGATGACAGGGGAGAGTAATGAAAAACTGTTTTTT.

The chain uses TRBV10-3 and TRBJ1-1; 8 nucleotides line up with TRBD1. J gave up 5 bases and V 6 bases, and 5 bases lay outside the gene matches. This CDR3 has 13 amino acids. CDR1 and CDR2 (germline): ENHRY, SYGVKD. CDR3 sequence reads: CAIRGRGLTEAFF. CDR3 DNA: TGTGCCATCAGGGGCAGGGGGCTTACTGAAGCTTTCTTT.

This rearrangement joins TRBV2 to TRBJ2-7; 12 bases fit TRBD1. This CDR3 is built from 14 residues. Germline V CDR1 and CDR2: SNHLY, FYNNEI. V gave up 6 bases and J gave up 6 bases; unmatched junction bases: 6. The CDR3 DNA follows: TGTGCCAGCAGGGGACAGGGGGCATTGGGCGAGCAGTACTTC. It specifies CASRGQGALGEQYF.

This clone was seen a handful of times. CDR3 sequence (DNA): TGTGCCAGCAGTATCTCCGCAGGCGAGCAGTACTTC. This sequence encodes CASSISAGEQYF. This sequence joins TRBV6-5 and TRBJ2-7; the D is unclear. The CDR3 contains 12 residues. Deletions cut 5 bases from V and 6 bases from J, with 11 bases between. From germline, CDR1 is MNHEY and CDR2 SVGAGI.

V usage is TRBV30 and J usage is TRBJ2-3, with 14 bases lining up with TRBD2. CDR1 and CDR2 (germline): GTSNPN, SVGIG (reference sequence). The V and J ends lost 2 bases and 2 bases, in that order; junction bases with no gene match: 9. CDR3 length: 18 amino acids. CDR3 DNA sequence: TGTGCCTGGAGTCTCCGACTAGCGGGAGGGCGCGCCACAGATACGCAGTATTTT. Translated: CAWSLRLAGGRATDTQYF.

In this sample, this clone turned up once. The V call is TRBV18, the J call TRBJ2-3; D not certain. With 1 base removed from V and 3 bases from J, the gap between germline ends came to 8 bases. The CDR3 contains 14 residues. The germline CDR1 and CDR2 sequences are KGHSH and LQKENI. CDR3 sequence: CASSPRTDTDTQYF. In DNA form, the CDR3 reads TGTGCCAGCTCACCACGTACAGATACAGATACGCAGTATTTT.

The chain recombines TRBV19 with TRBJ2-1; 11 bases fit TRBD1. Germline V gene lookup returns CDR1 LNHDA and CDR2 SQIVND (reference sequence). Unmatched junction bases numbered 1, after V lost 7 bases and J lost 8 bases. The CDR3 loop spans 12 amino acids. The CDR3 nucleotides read TGTGCCAGTAAGGACAGGGGGCATGAGCAGTTCTTC. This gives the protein CASKDRGHEQFF.

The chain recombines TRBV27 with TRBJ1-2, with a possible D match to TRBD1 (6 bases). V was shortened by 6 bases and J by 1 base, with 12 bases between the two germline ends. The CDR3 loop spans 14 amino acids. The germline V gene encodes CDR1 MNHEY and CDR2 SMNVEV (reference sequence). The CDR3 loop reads CASRDLDSNYGYTF. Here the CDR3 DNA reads TGTGCCAGCAGGGACCTGGACAGTAACTATGGCTACACCTTC.